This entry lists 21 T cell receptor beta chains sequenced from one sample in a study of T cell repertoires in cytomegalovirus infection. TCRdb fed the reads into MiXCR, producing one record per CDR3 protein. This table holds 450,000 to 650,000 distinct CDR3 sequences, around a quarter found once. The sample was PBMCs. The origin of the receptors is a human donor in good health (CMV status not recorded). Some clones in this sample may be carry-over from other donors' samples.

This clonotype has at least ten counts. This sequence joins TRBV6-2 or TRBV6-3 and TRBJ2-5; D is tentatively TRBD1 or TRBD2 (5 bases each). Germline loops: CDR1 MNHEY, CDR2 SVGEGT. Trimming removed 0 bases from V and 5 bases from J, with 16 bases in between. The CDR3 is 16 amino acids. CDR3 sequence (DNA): TGTGCCAGCAGTTACTCGAAAAGGGGATCGGGGGAGACCCAGTACTTC. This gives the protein CASSYSKRGSGETQYF.

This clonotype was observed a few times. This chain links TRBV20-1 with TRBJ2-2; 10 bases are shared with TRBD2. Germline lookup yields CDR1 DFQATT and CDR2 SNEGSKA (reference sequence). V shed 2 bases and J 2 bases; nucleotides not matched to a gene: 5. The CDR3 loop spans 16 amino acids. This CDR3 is CSARSLAGANTGELFF. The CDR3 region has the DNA TGCAGTGCTAGATCGCTAGCGGGAGCTAACACCGGGGAGCTGTTTTTT.

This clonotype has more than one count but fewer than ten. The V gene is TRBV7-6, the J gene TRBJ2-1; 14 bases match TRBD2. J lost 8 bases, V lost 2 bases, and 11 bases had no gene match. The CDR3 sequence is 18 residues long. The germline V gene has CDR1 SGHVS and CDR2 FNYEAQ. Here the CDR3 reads CASSLSSGTSGSSHEQFF. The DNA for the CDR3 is TGTGCCAGCAGCTTAAGCTCCGGGACTAGCGGGAGTTCCCATGAGCAGTTCTTC.

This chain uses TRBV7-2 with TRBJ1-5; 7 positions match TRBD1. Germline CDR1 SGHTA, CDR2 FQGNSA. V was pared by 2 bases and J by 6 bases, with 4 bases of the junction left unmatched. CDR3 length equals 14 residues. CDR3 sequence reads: CASSLTGVFQPQHF. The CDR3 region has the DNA TGTGCCAGCAGCTTAACAGGGGTTTTTCAGCCCCAGCATTTT.

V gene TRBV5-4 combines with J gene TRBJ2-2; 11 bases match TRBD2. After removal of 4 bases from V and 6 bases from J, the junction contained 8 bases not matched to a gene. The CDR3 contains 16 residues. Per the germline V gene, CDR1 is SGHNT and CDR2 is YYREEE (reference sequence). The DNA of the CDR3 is TGTGCCAGCAGCATACTAGCGGGAGTTTCGCCCGGGGAGCTGTTTTTT. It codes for CASSILAGVSPGELFF.

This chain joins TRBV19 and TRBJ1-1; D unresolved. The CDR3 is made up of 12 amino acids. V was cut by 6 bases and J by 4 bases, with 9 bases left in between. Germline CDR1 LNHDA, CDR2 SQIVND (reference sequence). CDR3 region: CASRDIRTEAFF. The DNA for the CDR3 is TGTGCCAGTAGAGACATTCGCACTGAAGCTTTCTTT.

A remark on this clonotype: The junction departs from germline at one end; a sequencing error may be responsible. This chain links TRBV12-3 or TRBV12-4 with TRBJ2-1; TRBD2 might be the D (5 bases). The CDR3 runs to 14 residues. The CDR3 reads CASTLGSSYNEQFF. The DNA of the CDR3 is TGTGCCAGCACTTTAGGGAGCTCCTACAATGAGCAGTTCTTC.

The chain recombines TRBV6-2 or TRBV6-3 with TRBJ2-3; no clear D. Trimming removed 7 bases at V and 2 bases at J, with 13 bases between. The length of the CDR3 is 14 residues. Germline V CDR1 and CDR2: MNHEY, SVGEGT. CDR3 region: CASIPQKATDTQYF. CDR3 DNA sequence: TGTGCCAGCATCCCCCAGAAAGCCACAGATACGCAGTATTTT.

This CDR3 is CASSRTGRTDTQYF. CDR3 coding DNA: TGTGCCAGTAGTCGGACAGGGCGCACAGATACGCAGTATTTT. V is TRBV19 and J is TRBJ2-3, with 8 bases aligning to TRBD1. Germline CDR1 reads LNHDA; CDR2 reads SQIVND (reference sequence). V lost 5 bases and J lost 1; bases outside the gene matches: 2. This CDR3 spans 14 amino acids.

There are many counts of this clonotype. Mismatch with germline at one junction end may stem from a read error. For the CDR3, the DNA is TGTGCCAGCAGAGAAGGCGGCGGGAGGGCTCGGAATGAGCAGTTCTTC. Its protein is CASREGGGRARNEQFF. V usage is TRBV6-1 and J usage is TRBJ2-1, with 9 bases aligning to TRBD2. Germline V CDR1 and CDR2: MNHNS, SASEGT. The CDR3 is made up of 16 amino acids.

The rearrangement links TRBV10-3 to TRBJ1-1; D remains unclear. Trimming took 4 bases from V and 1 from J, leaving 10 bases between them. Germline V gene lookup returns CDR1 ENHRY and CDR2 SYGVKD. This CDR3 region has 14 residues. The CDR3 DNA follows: TGTGCCATCAGTGTCTCGGAATCGAACACTGAAGCTTTCTTT. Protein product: CAISVSESNTEAFF.

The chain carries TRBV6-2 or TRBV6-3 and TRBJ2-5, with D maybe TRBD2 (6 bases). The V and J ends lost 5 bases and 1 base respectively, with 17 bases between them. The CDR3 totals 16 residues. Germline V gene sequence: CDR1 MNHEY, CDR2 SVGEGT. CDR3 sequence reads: CASSPYDPSVQETQYF. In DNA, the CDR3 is TGTGCCAGCAGTCCTTATGACCCTAGCGTCCAAGAGACCCAGTACTTC.

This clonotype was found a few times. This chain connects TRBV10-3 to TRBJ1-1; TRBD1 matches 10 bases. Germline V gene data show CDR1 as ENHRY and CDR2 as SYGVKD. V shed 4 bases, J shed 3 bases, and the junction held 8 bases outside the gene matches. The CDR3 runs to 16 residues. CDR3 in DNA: TGTGCCATCAGTGGAGACAGGGGGCGCACGGACACTGAAGCTTTCTTT. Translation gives CAISGDRGRTDTEAFF.

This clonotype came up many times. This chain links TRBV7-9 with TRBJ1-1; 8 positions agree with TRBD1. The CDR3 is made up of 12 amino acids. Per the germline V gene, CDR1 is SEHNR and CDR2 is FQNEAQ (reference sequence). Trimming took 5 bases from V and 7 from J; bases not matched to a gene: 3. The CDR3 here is CASSTQGDEAFF. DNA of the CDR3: TGTGCCAGCAGCACACAGGGGGATGAAGCTTTCTTT. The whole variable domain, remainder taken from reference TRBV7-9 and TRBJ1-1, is DTGVSQNPRHKITKRGQNVTFRCDPISEHNRLYWYRQTLGQGPEFLTYFQNEAQLEKSRLLSDRFSAERPKGSFSTLEIQRTEQGDSAMYLCASSTQGDEAFFGQGTRLTVV.

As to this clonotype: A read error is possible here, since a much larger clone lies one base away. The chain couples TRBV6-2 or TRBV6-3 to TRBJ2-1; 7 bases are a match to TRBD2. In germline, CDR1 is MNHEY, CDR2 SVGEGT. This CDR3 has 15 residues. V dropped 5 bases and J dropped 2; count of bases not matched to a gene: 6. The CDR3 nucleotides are TGTGCCAGCAGTCACGCGGGAGAAGCCTACAATGAGCAGTTCTTC. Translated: CASSHAGEAYNEQFF.

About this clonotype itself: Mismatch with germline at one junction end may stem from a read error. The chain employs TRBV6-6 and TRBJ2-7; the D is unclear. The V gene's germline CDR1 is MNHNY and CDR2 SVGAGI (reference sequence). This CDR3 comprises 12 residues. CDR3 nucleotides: TGTGCCAGCAGTAATACCGGACCAAGACGAGATTTC. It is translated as CASSNTGPRRDF.

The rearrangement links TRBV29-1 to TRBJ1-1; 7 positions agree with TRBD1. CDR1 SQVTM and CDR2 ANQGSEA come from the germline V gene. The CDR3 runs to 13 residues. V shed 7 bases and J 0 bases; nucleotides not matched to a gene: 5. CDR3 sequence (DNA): TGCAGCGGAGCCGGGACAGTGAACACTGAAGCTTTCTTT. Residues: CSGAGTVNTEAFF.

This chain's CDR3 is CASSIQDPNYGYTF. The DNA of the CDR3 is TGTGCCAGTAGTATTCAAGATCCTAACTATGGCTACACCTTC. J is TRBJ1-2 and V is TRBV19; D is uncertain. Germline V gene data show CDR1 as LNHDA and CDR2 as SQIVND (reference sequence). The CDR3 runs to 14 residues. With 3 bases removed from V and 0 bases from J, the gap between germline ends came to 8 bases.

This CDR3 is CASSLPGSGELFF. CDR3 nucleotide sequence: TGTGCCAGCAGTTTGCCGGGCTCCGGGGAGCTGTTTTTT. The rearrangement uses TRBV28 and TRBJ2-2, with unresolved D. The germline gives CDR1 MDHEN, CDR2 SYDVKM. Trimming took 3 bases from V and 6 from J, leaving 8 bases between them. This CDR3 has 13 residues.

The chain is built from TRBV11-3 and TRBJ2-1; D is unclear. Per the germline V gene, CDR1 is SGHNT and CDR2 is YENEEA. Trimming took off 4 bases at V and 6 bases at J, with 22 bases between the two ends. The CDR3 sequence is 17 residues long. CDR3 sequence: CASSSGRLPGMVNEQFF. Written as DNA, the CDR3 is TGTGCCAGCAGCTCAGGCCGGTTACCCGGCATGGTCAATGAGCAGTTCTTC.

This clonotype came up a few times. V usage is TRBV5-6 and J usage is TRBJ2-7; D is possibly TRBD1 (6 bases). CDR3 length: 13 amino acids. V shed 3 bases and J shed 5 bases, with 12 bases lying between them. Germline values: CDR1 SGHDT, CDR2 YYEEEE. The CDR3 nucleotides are TGTGCCAGCAGCTGGGGCAGGGGAAACGAGCAGTACGTC. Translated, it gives CASSWGRGNEQYV.